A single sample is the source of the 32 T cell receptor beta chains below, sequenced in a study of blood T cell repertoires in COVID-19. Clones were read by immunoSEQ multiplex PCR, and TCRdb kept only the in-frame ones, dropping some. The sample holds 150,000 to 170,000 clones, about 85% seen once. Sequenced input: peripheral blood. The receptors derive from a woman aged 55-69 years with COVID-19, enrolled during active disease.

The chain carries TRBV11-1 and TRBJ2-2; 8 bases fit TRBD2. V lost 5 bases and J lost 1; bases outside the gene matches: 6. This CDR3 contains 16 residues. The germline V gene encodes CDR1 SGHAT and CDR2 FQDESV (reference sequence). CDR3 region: CASSRAGGRNTGELFF. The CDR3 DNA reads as TGTGCCAGCAGCAGGGCGGGGGGCCGGAACACCGGGGAGCTGTTTTTT.

The CDR3 DNA is TGTGCCAGCAGCTTGGGCGGGGCCGGGGACACTGAAGCTTTCTTT. Its translation is CASSLGGAGDTEAFF. This rearrangement joins TRBV7-3 to TRBJ1-1; tentative D call: TRBD1 (5 bases). The V gene lost 3 bases and the J gene lost 3 bases, with 14 bases spanning the gap. CDR3 size: 15 residues. In germline, CDR1 is SGHTA, CDR2 FQGTGA.

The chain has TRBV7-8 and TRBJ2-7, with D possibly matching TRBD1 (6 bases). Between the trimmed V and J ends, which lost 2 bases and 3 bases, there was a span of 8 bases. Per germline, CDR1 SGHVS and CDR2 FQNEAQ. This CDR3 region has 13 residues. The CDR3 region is CASSLLRGYEQYF. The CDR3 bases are TGTGCCAGCAGCTTACTCAGGGGCTACGAGCAGTACTTC.

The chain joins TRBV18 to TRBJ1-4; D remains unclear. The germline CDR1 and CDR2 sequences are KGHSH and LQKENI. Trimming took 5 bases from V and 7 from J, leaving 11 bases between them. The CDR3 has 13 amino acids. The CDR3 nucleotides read TGTGCCAGCTCATTTAATTCGGGTGAAAAACTGTTTTTT. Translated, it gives CASSFNSGEKLFF.

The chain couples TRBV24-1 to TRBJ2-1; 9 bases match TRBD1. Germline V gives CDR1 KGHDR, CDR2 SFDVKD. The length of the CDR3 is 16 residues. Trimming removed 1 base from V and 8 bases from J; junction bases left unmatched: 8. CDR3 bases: TGTGCCACCAGTGATTTAATGGGACAGGGAGGCGATGAGCAGTTCTTC. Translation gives CATSDLMGQGGDEQFF.

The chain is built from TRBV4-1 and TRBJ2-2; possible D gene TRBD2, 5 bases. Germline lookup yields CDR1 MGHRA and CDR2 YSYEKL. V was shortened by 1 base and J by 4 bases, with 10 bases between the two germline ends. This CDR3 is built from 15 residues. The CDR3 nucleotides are TGCGCCAGCAGCCAAGTAAGACTACCCACCGGGGAGCTGTTTTTT. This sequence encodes CASSQVRLPTGELFF.

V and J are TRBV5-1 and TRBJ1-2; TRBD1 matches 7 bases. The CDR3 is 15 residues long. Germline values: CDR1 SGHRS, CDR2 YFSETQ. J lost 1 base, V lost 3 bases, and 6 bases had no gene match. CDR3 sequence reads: CASSSGTAFNYGYTF. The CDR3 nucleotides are TGCGCCAGCAGCTCCGGGACAGCGTTTAACTATGGCTACACCTTC.

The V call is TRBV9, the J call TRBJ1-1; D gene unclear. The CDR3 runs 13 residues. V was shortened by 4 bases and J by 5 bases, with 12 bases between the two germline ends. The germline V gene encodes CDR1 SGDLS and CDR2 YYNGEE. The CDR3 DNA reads TGTGCCAGCAGCACGCTAGCGACGACTGAAGCTTTCTTT. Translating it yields CASSTLATTEAFF.

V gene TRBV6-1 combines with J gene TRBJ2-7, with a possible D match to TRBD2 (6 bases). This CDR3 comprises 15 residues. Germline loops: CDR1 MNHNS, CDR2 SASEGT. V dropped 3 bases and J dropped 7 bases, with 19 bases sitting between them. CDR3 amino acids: CASSEGLPREREQYF. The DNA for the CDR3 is TGTGCCAGCAGTGAGGGGCTGCCTCGGGAGAGAGAGCAGTACTTC.

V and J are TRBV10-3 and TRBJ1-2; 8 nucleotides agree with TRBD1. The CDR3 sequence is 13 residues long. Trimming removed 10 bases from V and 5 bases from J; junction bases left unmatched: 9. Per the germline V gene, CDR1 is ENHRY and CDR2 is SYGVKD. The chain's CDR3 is CATWAGQGYGYTF. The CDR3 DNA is TGTGCCACATGGGCCGGACAGGGTTATGGCTACACCTTC.

The CDR3 sequence: CASSRDRGTRNTEAFF. DNA of the CDR3: TGTGCCAGCAGCAGGGACAGGGGCACTCGGAACACTGAAGCTTTCTTT. This sequence joins TRBV3-1 (or the pseudogene TRBV3-2) and TRBJ1-1, with TRBD1 identical over 10 bases. The CDR3 is made up of 16 amino acids. Germline CDR1 LGHDT, CDR2 YNNKEL (reference sequence). V lost 5 bases to trimming and J lost 1 base; unmatched junction nucleotides: 7.

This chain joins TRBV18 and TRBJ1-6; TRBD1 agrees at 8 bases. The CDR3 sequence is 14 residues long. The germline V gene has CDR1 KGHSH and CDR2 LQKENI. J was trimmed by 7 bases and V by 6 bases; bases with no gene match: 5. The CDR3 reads CASSQDRANSPLHF. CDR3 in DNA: TGTGCCAGCTCTCAGGACAGGGCCAATTCACCCCTCCACTTT.

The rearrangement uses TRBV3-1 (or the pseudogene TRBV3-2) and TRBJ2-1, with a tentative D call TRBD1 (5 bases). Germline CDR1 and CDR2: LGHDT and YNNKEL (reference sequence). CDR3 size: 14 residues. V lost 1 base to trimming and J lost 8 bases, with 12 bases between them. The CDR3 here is CASSQVGYRYEQFF. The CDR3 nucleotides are TGTGCCAGCAGCCAAGTCGGCTACAGGTATGAGCAGTTCTTC.

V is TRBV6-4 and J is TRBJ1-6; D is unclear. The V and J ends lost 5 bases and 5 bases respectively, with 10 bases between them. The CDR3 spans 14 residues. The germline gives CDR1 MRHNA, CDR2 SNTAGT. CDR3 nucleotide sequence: TGTGCCAGCAGTCAGGCCCCTCATAATTCACCCCTCCACTTT. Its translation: CASSQAPHNSPLHF.

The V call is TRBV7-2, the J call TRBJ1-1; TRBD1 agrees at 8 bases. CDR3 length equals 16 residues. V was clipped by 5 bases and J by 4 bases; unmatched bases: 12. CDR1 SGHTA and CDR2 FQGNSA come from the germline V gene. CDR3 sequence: CASSPTGEVWSTEAFF. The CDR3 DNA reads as TGTGCCAGCAGCCCGACAGGGGAAGTTTGGAGCACTGAAGCTTTCTTT.

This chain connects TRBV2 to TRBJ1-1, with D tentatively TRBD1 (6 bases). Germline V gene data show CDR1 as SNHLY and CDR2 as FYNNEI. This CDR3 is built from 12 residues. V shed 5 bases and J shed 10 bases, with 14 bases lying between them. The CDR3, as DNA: TGTGCCAGCAGTTTCCAGGGGCGCGGAGCTTTCTTT. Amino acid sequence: CASSFQGRGAFF.

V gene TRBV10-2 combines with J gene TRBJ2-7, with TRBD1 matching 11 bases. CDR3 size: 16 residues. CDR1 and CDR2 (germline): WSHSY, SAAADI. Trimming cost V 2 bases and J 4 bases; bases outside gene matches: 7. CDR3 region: CASSEPRTGGVYEQYV. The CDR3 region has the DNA TGCGCCAGCAGTGAGCCCAGGACAGGGGGCGTTTACGAGCAGTACGTC.

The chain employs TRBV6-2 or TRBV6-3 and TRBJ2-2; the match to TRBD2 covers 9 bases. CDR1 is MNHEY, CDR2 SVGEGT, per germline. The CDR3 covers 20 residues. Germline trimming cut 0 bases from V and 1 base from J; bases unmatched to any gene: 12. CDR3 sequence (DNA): TGTGCCAGCAGTTACTCGCCGGCTAGCGGGGCCTTGAGGAACACCGGGGAGCTGTTTTTT. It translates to CASSYSPASGALRNTGELFF.

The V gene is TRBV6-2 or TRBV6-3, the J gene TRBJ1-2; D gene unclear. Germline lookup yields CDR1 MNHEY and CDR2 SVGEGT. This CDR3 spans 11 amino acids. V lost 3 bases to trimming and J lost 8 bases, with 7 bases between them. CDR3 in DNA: TGTGCCAGCAGTTATGGAGGCGGCTACACCTTC. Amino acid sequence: CASSYGGGYTF.

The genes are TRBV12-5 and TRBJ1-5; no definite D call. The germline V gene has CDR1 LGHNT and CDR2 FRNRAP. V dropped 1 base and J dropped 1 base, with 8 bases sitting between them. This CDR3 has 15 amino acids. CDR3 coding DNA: TGTGCTAGTGGTTTGGGTAGAGGAAGCAATCAGCCCCAGCATTTT. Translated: CASGLGRGSNQPQHF.

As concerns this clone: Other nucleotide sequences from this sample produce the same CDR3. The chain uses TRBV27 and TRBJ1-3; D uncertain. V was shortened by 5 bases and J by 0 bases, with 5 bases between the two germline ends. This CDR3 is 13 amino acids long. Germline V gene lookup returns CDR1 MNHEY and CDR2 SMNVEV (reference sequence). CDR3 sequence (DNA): TGTGCCAGCAGTCGGGGCTCTGGAAACACCATATATTTT. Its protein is CASSRGSGNTIYF.

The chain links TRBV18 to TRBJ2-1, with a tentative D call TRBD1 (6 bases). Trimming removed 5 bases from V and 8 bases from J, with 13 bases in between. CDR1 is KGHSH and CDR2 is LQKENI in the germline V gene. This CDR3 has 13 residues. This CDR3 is CASSSRQADEQFF. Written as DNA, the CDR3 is TGTGCCAGCTCATCGCGACAGGCGGATGAGCAGTTCTTC.

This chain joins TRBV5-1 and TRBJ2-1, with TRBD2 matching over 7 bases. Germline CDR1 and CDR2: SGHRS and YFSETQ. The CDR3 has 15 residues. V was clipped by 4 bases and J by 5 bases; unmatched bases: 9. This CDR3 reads CASSLRSSGNNEQFF. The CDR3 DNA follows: TGCGCCAGCAGCCTCCGCTCTAGCGGAAACAATGAGCAGTTCTTC.

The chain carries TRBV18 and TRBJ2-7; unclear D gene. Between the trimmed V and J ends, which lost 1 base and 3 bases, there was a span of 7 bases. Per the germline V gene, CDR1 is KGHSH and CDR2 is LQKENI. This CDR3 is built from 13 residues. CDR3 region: CASSPRQDYEQYV. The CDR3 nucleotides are TGTGCCAGCTCACCACGGCAGGACTACGAGCAGTACGTC.

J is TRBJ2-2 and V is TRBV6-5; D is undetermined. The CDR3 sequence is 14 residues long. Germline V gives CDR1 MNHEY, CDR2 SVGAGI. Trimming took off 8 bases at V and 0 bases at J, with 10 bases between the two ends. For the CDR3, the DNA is TGTGCCAGCGTGGAGTCCGCGAACACCGGGGAGCTGTTTTTT. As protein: CASVESANTGELFF.

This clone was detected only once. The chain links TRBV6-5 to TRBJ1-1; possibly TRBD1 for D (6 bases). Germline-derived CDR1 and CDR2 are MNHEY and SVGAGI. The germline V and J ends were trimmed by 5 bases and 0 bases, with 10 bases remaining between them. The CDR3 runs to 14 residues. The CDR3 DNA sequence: TGTGCCAGCAGTCTCGGGACATTGAACACTGAAGCTTTCTTT. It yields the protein CASSLGTLNTEAFF.

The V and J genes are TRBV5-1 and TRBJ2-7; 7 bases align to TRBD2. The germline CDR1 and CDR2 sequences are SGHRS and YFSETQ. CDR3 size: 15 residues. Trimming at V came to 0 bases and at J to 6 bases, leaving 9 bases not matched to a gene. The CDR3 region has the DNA TGCGCCAGCAGCTTGGATGGCGGGAGAGGATCCGAGCAGTACTTC. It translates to CASSLDGGRGSEQYF.

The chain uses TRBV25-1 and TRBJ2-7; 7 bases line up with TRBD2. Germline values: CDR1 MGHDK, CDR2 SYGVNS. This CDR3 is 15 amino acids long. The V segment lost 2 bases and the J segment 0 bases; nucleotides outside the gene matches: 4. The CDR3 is CASSEPGGLSYEQYF. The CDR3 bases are TGTGCCAGCAGTGAACCGGGGGGACTCTCCTACGAGCAGTACTTC.

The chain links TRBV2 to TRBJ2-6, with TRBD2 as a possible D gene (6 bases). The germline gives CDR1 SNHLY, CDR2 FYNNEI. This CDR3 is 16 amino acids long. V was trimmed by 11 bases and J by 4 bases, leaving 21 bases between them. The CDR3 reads CAGRAQGGWGANVLTF. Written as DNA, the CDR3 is TGTGCCGGAAGGGCCCAGGGAGGCTGGGGGGCCAACGTCCTGACTTTC.

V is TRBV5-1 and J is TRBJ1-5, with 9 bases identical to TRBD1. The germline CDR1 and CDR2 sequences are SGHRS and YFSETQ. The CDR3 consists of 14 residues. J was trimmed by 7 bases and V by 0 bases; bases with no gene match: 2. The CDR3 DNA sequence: TGCGCCAGCAGCTTGGGGGACAGGGAACAGCCCCAGCATTTT. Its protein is CASSLGDREQPQHF.

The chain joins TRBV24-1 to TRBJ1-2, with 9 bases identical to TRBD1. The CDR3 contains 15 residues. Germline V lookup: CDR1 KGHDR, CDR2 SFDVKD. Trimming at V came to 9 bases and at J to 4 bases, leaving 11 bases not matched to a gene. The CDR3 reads CATSDADRGSYGYTF. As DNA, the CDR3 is TGTGCCACCTCAGACGCGGACAGGGGTTCCTATGGCTACACCTTC.

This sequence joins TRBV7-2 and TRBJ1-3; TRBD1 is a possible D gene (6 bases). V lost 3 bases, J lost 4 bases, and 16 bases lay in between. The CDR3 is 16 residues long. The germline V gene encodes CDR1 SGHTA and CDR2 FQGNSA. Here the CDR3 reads CASSFGPAGEGNTIYF. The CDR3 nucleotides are TGTGCCAGCAGCTTCGGTCCGGCAGGGGAAGGAAACACCATATATTTT.